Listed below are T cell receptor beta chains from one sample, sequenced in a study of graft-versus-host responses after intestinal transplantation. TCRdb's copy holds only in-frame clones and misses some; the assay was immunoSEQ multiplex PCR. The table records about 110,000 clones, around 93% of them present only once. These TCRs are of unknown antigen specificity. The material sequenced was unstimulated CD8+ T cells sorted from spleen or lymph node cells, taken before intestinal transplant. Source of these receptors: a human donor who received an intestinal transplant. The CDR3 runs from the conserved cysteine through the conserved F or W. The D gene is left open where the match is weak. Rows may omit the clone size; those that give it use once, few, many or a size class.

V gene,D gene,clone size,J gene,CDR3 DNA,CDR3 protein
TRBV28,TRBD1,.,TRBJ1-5,TGTGCCAGCAGTCTAGGACAGGGTCGTCAGCCCCAGCATTTT,CASSLGQGRQPQHF
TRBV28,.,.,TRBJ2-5,TGTGCCAGCAGTTTTCCCACTAACTTAGAGACCCAGTACTTC,CASSFPTNLETQYF
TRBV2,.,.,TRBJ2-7,TGTGCCAGCAGTGACCCTGGGGACGTCTACGAGCAGTACTTC,CASSDPGDVYEQYF
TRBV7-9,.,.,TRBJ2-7,TGTGCCAGCAGCTTAGGGTACTCCTACGAGCAGTACTTC,CASSLGYSYEQYF
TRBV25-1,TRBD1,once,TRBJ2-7,TGTGCCAGCTCAGGAGACAGGGGCTACGAGCAGTACTTC,CASSGDRGYEQYF
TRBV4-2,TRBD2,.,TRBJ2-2,TGTGCCAGCAGCCAAGAAGTAGCGGGAGGCACCGGGGAGCTGTTTTTT,CASSQEVAGGTGELFF
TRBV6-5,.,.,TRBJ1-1,TGTGCCAGCACCCAAACGTGGGGCACTGAAGCTTTCTTT,CASTQTWGTEAFF
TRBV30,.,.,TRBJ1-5,TGTGCCTGGAGTGTTCACAGCAATCAGCCCCAGCATTTT,CAWSVHSNQPQHF
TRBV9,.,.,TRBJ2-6,TGTGCCAGCAGCGTAGGCAGGATCTCTGGGGCCAACGTCCTGACTTTC,CASSVGRISGANVLTF
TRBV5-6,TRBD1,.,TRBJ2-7,TGTGCCAGCAGCTTCGGGACAGGCTCATCCGAGCAGTACTTC,CASSFGTGSSEQYF
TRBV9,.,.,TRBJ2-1,TGTGCCAGCAGCGTAGCCTCGGGACTGCACAATGAGCAGTTCTTC,CASSVASGLHNEQFF
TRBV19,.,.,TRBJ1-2,TGTGCCAGTCACGACCTGGGGGCGAATGGCTACACCTTC,CASHDLGANGYTF
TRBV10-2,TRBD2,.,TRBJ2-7,TGCGCCAGCATCCAAAGCCAGCGGGGGTACCCTTACGAGCAGTACTTC,CASIQSQRGYPYEQYF
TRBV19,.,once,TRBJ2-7,TGTGCCAGTAGTATAGTGGGGGGTAAATCCTACGAGCAGTACTTC,CASSIVGGKSYEQYF
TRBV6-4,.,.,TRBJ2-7,TGTGCCAGCAGTGCGAGCTCCTACGAGCAGTACTTC,CASSASSYEQYF
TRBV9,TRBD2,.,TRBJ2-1,TGTGCCAGCAGCGTAGCTCGCCTAGCGGGAGGGCACAATGAGCAGTTCTTC,CASSVARLAGGHNEQFF
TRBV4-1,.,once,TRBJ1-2,TGCGCCAGCAGCCAAGTACAGGGTGGGGATACCTATGGCTACACCTTC,CASSQVQGGDTYGYTF
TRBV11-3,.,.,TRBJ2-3,TGTGCCAGCAGCTTCACCCTGACTAGTTCAGATACGCAGTATTTT,CASSFTLTSSDTQYF
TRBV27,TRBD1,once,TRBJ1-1,TGTGCCAGCAGTTTCGGACAGGGGGCTGAAGCTTTCTTT,CASSFGQGAEAFF
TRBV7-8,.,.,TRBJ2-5,TGTGCCAGCAGCATCGCCATGGCCCAGTACTTC,CASSIAMAQYF
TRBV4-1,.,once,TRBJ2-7,TGCGCCAGCAGCCAAGGGAGGGGATCCTACGAGCAGTACTTC,CASSQGRGSYEQYF
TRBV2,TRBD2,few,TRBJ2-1,TGTGCCAGCAGTTTCGGGACTAGCGATACGCGCGAGCAGTTCTTC,CASSFGTSDTREQFF
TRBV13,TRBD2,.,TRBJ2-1,TGTGCCAGCAGCTTAGGACTAGCGGGAGGGCGGAATGAGCAGTTCTTC,CASSLGLAGGRNEQFF
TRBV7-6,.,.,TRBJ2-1,TGTGCCAGCCCTACGGAGGGGCGAGGGAATGAGCAGTTCTTC,CASPTEGRGNEQFF
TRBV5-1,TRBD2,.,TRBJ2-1,TGCGCCAGCAGCTTGCTAAGTATCGGACTAGCGGGAGGAGCCTACAATGAGCAGTTCTTC,CASSLLSIGLAGGAYNEQFF
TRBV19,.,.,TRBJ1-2,TGTGCCAGTAGTATGGGTCAGAACTATGGCTACACCTTC,CASSMGQNYGYTF
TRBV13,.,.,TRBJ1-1,TGTGCCAGCAGCTTAGAAGGAGGAACTGAAGCTTTCTTT,CASSLEGGTEAFF
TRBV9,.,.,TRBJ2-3,TGTGCCTCCAACAGTGGACAGAGCACAGATACGCAGTATTTT,CASNSGQSTDTQYF
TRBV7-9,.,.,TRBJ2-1,TGTGCCAGCAGCTTAGGGGGGGGCGATGAGCAGTTCTTC,CASSLGGGDEQFF
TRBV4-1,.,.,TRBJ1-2,TGCGCCAGCAGCCAGGCCCGGGAGGGGGGCGATGGCTTCACCTTC,CASSQAREGGDGFTF
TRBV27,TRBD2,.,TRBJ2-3,TGTGCCAGCAGTTTATCTATAGTAGCGGGAGGGGCAATGGGTACGCAGTATTTT,CASSLSIVAGGAMGTQYF
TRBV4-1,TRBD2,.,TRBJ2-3,TGCGCCAGCAGCCAAGAGGGACTAGCGGGAGGGCCGGCAGATACGCAGTATTTT,CASSQEGLAGGPADTQYF
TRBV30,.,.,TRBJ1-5,TGTGCCTGGAGTGTTTCGGGAAATCAGCCCCAGCATTTT,CAWSVSGNQPQHF
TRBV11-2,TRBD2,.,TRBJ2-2,TGTGCCAGCAGCTTAGGTCGGCTAGCGGGACTCACCGGGGAGCTGTTTTTT,CASSLGRLAGLTGELFF
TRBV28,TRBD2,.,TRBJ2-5,TGTGCCAGCAGTCCCCAGCTAGCGGACGAGGAGACCCAGTACTTC,CASSPQLADEETQYF
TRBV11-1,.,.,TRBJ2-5,TGTGCCAGCAGCTTAATCCGCGGGCAGATCCAAGAGACCCAGTACTTC,CASSLIRGQIQETQYF
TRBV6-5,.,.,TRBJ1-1,TGTGCCAGCAGCCCACCCGGACATTACACTGAAGCTTTCTTT,CASSPPGHYTEAFF
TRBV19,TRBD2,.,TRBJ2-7,TGTGCGACTAGCGCCTCCTACGAGCAGTACTTC,CATSASYEQYF
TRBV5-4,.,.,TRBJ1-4,TGTGCCAGCACCATACAGGGATCGGGAGGGGAAAAACTGTTTTTT,CASTIQGSGGEKLFF
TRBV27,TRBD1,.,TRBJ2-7,TGTGCCAGCAGTTTCGGAGGACAGGCCAACTACGAGCAGTACTTC,CASSFGGQANYEQYF
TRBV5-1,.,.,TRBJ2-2,TGCGCCAGCAGCTTGAGTAGGAACACCGGGGAGCTGTTTTTT,CASSLSRNTGELFF
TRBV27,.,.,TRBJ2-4,TGTGCCAGCAGCGCTGGGGGCATTCAGTACTTC,CASSAGGIQYF
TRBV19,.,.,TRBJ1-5,TGTGCCAGTAGTTTGTGGGCGCCTGGGGGTCAGCCCCAGCATTTT,CASSLWAPGGQPQHF
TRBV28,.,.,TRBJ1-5,TGTGCCAGCAGTTTTCTCGGTTCACTACATAGCAATCAGCCCCAGCATTTT,CASSFLGSLHSNQPQHF
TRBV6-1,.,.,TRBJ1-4,TGTGCCAGCAGCTCATCGGCCGGGGGGGAAAAACTGTTTTTT,CASSSSAGGEKLFF
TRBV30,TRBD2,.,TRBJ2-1,TGTGCCTGGAGGGGTTATCTCCTAGCGGGAGGAGGGAGCTCCTACAATGAGCAGTTCTTC,CAWRGYLLAGGGSSYNEQFF
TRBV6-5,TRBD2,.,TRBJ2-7,TGTGCCAGCAGGCGGGAGGCTACGGGGCAGTACTTC,CASRREATGQYF
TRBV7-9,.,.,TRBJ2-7,TGTGCCAGCAGCTTAGTGGGGGTTGGACCCTACGAGCAGTACTTC,CASSLVGVGPYEQYF
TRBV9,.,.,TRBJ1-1,TGTGCCAGCAGCGGCAGGGATTCGAACACTGAAGCTTTCTTT,CASSGRDSNTEAFF
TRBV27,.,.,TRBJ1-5,TGTGCCAGCAGTTTTGAGGGGAGTCAGCCCCAGCATTTT,CASSFEGSQPQHF
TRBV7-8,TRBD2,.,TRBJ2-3,TGTGCCAGCAGACCACCCTGGGGGGGTAGCACAGATACGCAGTATTTT,CASRPPWGGSTDTQYF
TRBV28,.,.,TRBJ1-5,TGTGCCAGCAGTTTGGGGGGGGGCGCCCCTACGGCCCAGCATTTT,CASSLGGGAPTAQHF
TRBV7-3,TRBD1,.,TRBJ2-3,TGTGCCAGCAGCACAGGGGAGACAGATACGCAGTATTTT,CASSTGETDTQYF
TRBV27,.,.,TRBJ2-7,TGTGCCAGCAGTCTTGCCATCTCCTACGAGCAGTACTTC,CASSLAISYEQYF
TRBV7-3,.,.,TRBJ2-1,TGTGCCAGCAGCCGCATAGCGTACAATGAGCAGTTCTTC,CASSRIAYNEQFF
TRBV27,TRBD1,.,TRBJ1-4,TGTGCCAGCAGGACAGGGACAGGAGAAAAACTGTTTTTT,CASRTGTGEKLFF
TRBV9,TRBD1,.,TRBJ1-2,TGTGCCAGCAGCACCGGACAGGGGGCTAACTATGGCTACACCTTC,CASSTGQGANYGYTF
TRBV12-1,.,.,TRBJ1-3,TGTGCCAGCAGCTTTTCAGGGTTCTCCGGAAACACCATATATTTT,CASSFSGFSGNTIYF
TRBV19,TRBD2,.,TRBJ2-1,TGTGCCAGTAGTACAAGACTAGCGGAGGACTCCTACAATGAGCAGTTCTTC,CASSTRLAEDSYNEQFF